This T cell receptor (beta chain) was profiled in a study of immune heterogeneity within non-small cell lung tumors. Study overall: The tumor set comprised several squamous cell carcinomas and 9 to 10 non-squamous carcinomas (plus 1 not otherwise specified).

Overall study findings and caveats: Largely distinct from one individual patient to the next were the high-frequency T-cell receptor beta clonotypes.

The CDR3 spans 16 residues. The V gene end was trimmed by 2 bases and the J gene end by 1 base; junction bases not matched to a gene: 4. From germline, CDR1 is MNHEY and CDR2 SVGAGI. The sample holds many counts of this clonotype. Its antigen is undetermined. As template, the study used bulk tumor genomic DNA at about 540 ng per sample. The authors collected several far-apart biopsies from each primary tumor during surgery. It was patients with untreated, newly diagnosed non-small cell lung cancer who underwent curative surgery. Sample donors consisted of newly diagnosed non-small cell lung cancer patients who were undergoing surgery with curative intent. It was with 32 V and 13 J primers that multiplex PCR amplified TCR beta CDR3. TCRdb fed the multiplex PCR reads into MiXCR, producing one record per CDR3 protein. The sample shows around 29,000 distinct CDR3 sequences, around 30% of them seen only once.

This TCR was recovered from a man in his forties or fifties with non-small cell lung cancer. The V call is TRBV6-5, the J call TRBJ2-7; 11 nucleotides align to TRBD2. Input material: lung tumor tissue. This CDR3 is CASSYPTSGGSYEQYF. CDR3 sequence (DNA): TGTGCCAGCAGTTACCCCACTAGCGGGGGATCCTACGAGCAGTACTTC.